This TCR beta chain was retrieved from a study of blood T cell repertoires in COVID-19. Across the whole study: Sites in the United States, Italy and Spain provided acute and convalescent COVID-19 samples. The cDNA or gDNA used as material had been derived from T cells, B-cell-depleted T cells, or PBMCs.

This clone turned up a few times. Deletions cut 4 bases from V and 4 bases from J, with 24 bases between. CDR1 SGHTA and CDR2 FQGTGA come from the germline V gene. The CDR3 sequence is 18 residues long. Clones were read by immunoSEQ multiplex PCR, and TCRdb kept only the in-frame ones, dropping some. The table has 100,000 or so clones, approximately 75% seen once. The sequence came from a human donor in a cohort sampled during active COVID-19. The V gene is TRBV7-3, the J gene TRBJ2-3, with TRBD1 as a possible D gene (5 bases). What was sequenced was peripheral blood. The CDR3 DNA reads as TGTGCCAGCAGCTCAAGAAACCCAGAGCAGGGTACAGCAGATACGCAGTATTTT. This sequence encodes CASSSRNPEQGTADTQYF. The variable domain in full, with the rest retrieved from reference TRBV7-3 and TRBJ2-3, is GAGVSQTPSNKVTEKGKYVELRCDPISGHTALYWYRQSLGQGPEFLIYFQGTGAADDSGLPNDRFFAVRPEGSVSTLKIQRTERGDSAVYLCASSSRNPEQGTADTQYFGPGTRLTVL.